This TCR beta chain was captured by sequencing in a study of CD4 T cells in relation to SARS-CoV-2 and coronaviruses. The overall study: TCR beta CDR3s were sequenced after roughly ten-day antigen culture of PBMCs.

CD4+ T cells from unexposed donors were obtained before the COVID-19 pandemic (2011-2018). After approximately ten days of culture, CD4+ T cells were isolated. CDR1 GTSNPN and CDR2 SVGIG come from the germline V gene (reference sequence). This CDR3 contains 16 residues. Trimming shortened V by 2 bases and J by 3 bases, and 20 bases separated the two germline ends. Points on this clone: Its target is unknown.

Assay used: immunoSEQ multiplex PCR; TCRdb lists only in-frame clones, some missing. In the table there are 25,000 to 30,000 clones, 70% to 80% of which are singletons. General study findings and limits: This crossreactivity analysis covered spike protein alone, no other viral proteins.

This receptor was obtained from a human donor in good health. The V call is TRBV30, the J call TRBJ2-7; D possibly matches TRBD1 or TRBD2 (5 bases each). Sequencing was performed on CD4+ T cells from PBMCs, cultured in vitro. CDR3 amino acids: CAWSTELGTVIYEQYF. For the CDR3, the DNA is TGTGCCTGGAGTACGGAACTCGGGACGGTCATCTACGAGCAGTACTTC.